Listed here are 5 T cell receptor beta chains from one sample, sequenced in a study of cytomegalovirus exposure and HLA in healthy donors. PCR amplification relied on 60 Vbeta primers (plus 13 Jbeta primers). Profiled with immunoSEQ multiplex PCR; TCRdb holds only in-frame clones, not every one. The repertoire holds approximately 150,000 clones, with more than 80% as singletons. Specimen: PBMCs. The receptors originated from a woman aged 50 to 60 in good health and CMV-seronegative.

The rearrangement links TRBV9 to TRBJ1-1; D is uncertain. The germline V and J ends were trimmed by 0 bases and 1 base, with 10 bases remaining between them. Germline-derived CDR1 and CDR2 are SGDLS and YYNGEE. This CDR3 comprises 15 residues. The CDR3 loop reads CASSVGWQANTEAFF. CDR3 coding DNA: TGTGCCAGCAGCGTAGGCTGGCAGGCGAACACTGAAGCTTTCTTT. Based on the CDR3 plus reference TRBV9 and TRBJ1-1, the full variable domain is DSGVTQTPKHLITATGQRVTLRCSPRSGDLSVYWYQQSLDQGLQFLIQYYNGEERAKGNILERFSAQQFPDLHSELNLSSLELGDSALYFCASSVGWQANTEAFFGQGTRLTVV.

The chain is built from TRBV4-2 and TRBJ2-1; tentative D call: TRBD1 (5 bases). Germline V gene data show CDR1 as LGHNA and CDR2 as YNFKEQ. CDR3 length equals 17 residues. V lost 5 bases and J 0 bases, leaving 17 bases between the germline ends. CDR3 in DNA: TGTGCCAGCAGCGATTCAAAGGGGTTCAGCTCCTACAATGAGCAGTTCTTC. As protein: CASSDSKGFSSYNEQFF.

The count of this clone is one. The chain has TRBV29-1 and TRBJ1-2, with 10 bases aligning to TRBD1. From germline, CDR1 is SQVTM and CDR2 ANQGSEA. The V and J ends lost 0 bases and 7 bases, in that order; junction bases with no gene match: 8. The CDR3 is made up of 15 amino acids. The DNA for the CDR3 is TGCAGCGTTGAAGATCAGGGACAGGGGAGCGTTGGCTACACCTTC. Residues: CSVEDQGQGSVGYTF. Together with reference TRBV29-1 and TRBJ1-2, the CDR3 gives the full variable domain: SAVISQKPSRDICQRGTSLTIQCQVDSQVTMMFWYRQQPGQSLTLIATANQGSEATYESGFVIDKFPISRPNLTFSTLTVSNMSPEDSSIYLCSVEDQGQGSVGYTFGSGTRLTVV.

This clone was detected only a few times. The sample holds other DNA sequences that translate to the same CDR3. CDR3 loop: CASSRTGGTEAFF. DNA of the CDR3: TGTGCCAGCAGCCGGACAGGGGGCACTGAAGCTTTCTTT. The chain recombines TRBV7-2 with TRBJ1-1; 10 nucleotides agree with TRBD1. The CDR3 contains 13 residues. The germline CDR1 and CDR2 sequences are SGHTA and FQGNSA. V lost 5 bases and J lost 4; bases outside the gene matches: 1.

V and J are TRBV19 and TRBJ1-2, with TRBD1 identical over 8 bases. The CDR3 consists of 13 residues. Germline V gene lookup returns CDR1 LNHDA and CDR2 SQIVND (reference sequence). V lost 9 bases and J lost 6; bases outside the gene matches: 9. The CDR3 DNA follows: TGTGCCAGCACGGACAGGGTAGGCAATGGCTACACCTTC. It yields the protein CASTDRVGNGYTF.